What follows are 5 T cell receptor beta chains derived from one specimen sequenced in a study of cytomegalovirus exposure and HLA in healthy donors. The primer mix had 60 Vbeta and 13 Jbeta primers. The method was immunoSEQ multiplex PCR; TCRdb's version includes in-frame clones alone and lacks a portion of them. Of around 97,000 clones listed, around 72% are singletons. What was sequenced was PBMCs. These receptors all come from a man in his forties in good health and CMV-seronegative.

The gene calls are TRBV30 and TRBJ2-5, with D unresolved. The J call could be wrong; TRBJ2-7 is a better fit for the DNA end. The CDR3 runs to 11 residues. The germline gives CDR1 GTSNPN, CDR2 SVGIG (reference sequence). This CDR3 reads CAWSDGYEQYF. The CDR3 bases are TGTGCCTGGAGTGACGGGTACGAGCAGTACTTC.

The chain has TRBV5-6 and TRBJ2-2; the match to TRBD1 covers 7 bases. V dropped 0 bases and J dropped 7; count of bases not matched to a gene: 9. The CDR3 runs 16 residues. The germline V gene encodes CDR1 SGHDT and CDR2 YYEEEE. Written as DNA, the CDR3 is TGTGCCAGCAGCTTGGCAGACAGGGTTCTAAGCGGGGAGCTGTTTTTT. Translation: CASSLADRVLSGELFF. The full variable domain, in which reference TRBV5-6 and TRBJ2-2 provide the parts outside the CDR3, is DAGVTQSPTHLIKTRGQQVTLRCSPKSGHDTVSWYQQALGQGPQFIFQYYEEEERQRGNFPDRFSGHQFPNYSSELNVNALLLGDSALYLCASSLADRVLSGELFFGEGSRLTVL.

This clone has only a few counts. The chain links TRBV25-1 to TRBJ1-1, with D perhaps TRBD1 (5 bases). The CDR3 length is 15 residues. Trimming cost V 2 bases and J 1 base, with 11 bases left between them. Germline V gene sequence: CDR1 MGHDK, CDR2 SYGVNS. CDR3 nucleotides: TGTGCCAGCAGTGAAAATCCAGGGCGGAACACTGAAGCTTTCTTT. Its protein is CASSENPGRNTEAFF.

This clone has only one observation. The chain links TRBV5-1 to TRBJ2-3; possibly TRBD1 for D (5 bases). CDR3 length: 13 residues. The ends were cut back, 2 bases at V and 4 bases at J, with 8 bases in the middle. Germline assignment: CDR1 SGHRS and CDR2 YFSETQ. CDR3 bases: TGCGCCAGCAGCTTCCAGGGCCCAGATACGCAGTATTTT. Translating gives CASSFQGPDTQYF.

J is TRBJ2-7 and V is TRBV5-1; a weak D match, TRBD1 (6 bases). This CDR3 has 14 amino acids. Germline V lookup: CDR1 SGHRS, CDR2 YFSETQ. V was clipped by 4 bases and J by 4 bases, with 15 bases between them. The CDR3 reads CASSQNRVEYEQYF. CDR3 in DNA: TGCGCCAGCAGCCAGAACAGGGTGGAATACGAGCAGTACTTC. Drawing the rest from reference TRBV5-1 and TRBJ2-7, the complete variable domain is KAGVTQTPRYLIKTRGQQVTLSCSPISGHRSVSWYQQTPGQGLQFLFEYFSETQRNKGNFPGRFSGRQFSNSRSEMNVSTLELGDSALYLCASSQNRVEYEQYFGPGTRLTVT.